A single sample is the source of the 30 T cell receptor beta chains below, sequenced in a study of CD8 T cells in ankylosing spondylitis. TCRdb used MiXCR to reprocess the 5' RACE reads, holding one entry per CDR3 protein. The sample has about 130,000 distinct CDR3 sequences, approximately 13% seen once. The sequenced material came from blood, either unsorted or a sorted T cell fraction (not recorded which). The receptors stem from a female donor with ankylosing spondylitis or in good health (not recorded which).

This clonotype was found a few times. This sequence joins TRBV20-1 and TRBJ1-2; the D gene is possibly TRBD1 (6 bases). The length of the CDR3 is 15 residues. V was pared by 0 bases and J by 7 bases, with 18 bases between. From germline, CDR1 is DFQATT and CDR2 SNEGSKA (reference sequence). The CDR3 nucleotides are TGCAGTGCTAGAGATTCGGCAGGGGATGGAACTGGCTACACCTTC. As protein: CSARDSAGDGTGYTF.

This clonotype was detected ten times or more. This chain joins TRBV29-1 and TRBJ2-7; D remains unclear. This CDR3 is built from 18 residues. V lost 5 bases and J 2 bases, leaving 28 bases between the germline ends. Looked up from germline, CDR1 is SQVTM and CDR2 is ANQGSEA. CDR3 protein: CSVMLPPRASDKTYEQYF. CDR3 sequence (DNA): TGCAGCGTTATGCTTCCCCCCCGGGCGTCGGATAAAACCTACGAGCAGTACTTC.

In this sample, this clonotype turned up many times. The rearrangement links TRBV12-3 or TRBV12-4 to TRBJ2-1; D is possibly TRBD2 (6 bases). V dropped 1 base and J dropped 15 bases, with 16 bases sitting between them. The CDR3 consists of 13 residues. Here the CDR3 DNA reads TGTGCCAGCAGTTTAGATACCCCAATAGCGGCGTTCTTC. Translating it yields CASSLDTPIAAFF.

J is TRBJ1-5 and V is TRBV7-2; no clear D gene. V shed 1 base and J shed 6 bases, with 7 bases lying between them. The CDR3 totals 13 residues. Per germline, CDR1 SGHTA and CDR2 FQGNSA. CDR3 region: CASSLDSPQPQHF. The DNA of the CDR3 is TGTGCCAGCAGCTTAGACAGTCCTCAGCCCCAGCATTTT.

V is TRBV7-9 and J is TRBJ2-5, with D perhaps matching TRBD2 (5 bases). V shed 5 bases and J shed 5 bases, with 18 bases lying between them. Germline values: CDR1 SEHNR, CDR2 FQNEAQ (reference sequence). The CDR3 length is 15 residues. The CDR3 coding sequence is TGTGCCAGCAGCCCCCGGACTGCGGTCGGGGAGACCCAGTACTTC. Amino acid sequence: CASSPRTAVGETQYF. Combining the CDR3 with reference TRBV7-9 and TRBJ2-5 gives the whole variable domain DTGVSQNPRHKITKRGQNVTFRCDPISEHNRLYWYRQTLGQGPEFLTYFQNEAQLEKSRLLSDRFSAERPKGSFSTLEIQRTEQGDSAMYLCASSPRTAVGETQYFGPGTRLLVL.

The table lists this clonotype with many counts. The chain joins TRBV29-1 to TRBJ1-1; D is unresolved. This CDR3 has 12 residues. Germline CDR1 is SQVTM and CDR2 is ANQGSEA. Trimming took 3 bases from V and 8 from J, leaving 13 bases between them. CDR3 sequence: CSVDGRVKEAFF. DNA of the CDR3: TGCAGCGTTGACGGGCGAGTGAAGGAAGCTTTCTTT.

Comment on this clonotype: At one of its ends the junction is not consistent with the germline gene, which may arise from a read error. This chain links TRBV10-3 with TRBJ1-2; 7 positions match TRBD1. The CDR3 consists of 13 residues. From germline, CDR1 is ENHRY and CDR2 SYGVKD. CDR3 coding DNA: TGTGCCATCAGTGATGGACAGGAAACCATTGGGGACTTC. Residues: CAISDGQETIGDF.

The chain has TRBV10-3 and TRBJ2-7; D unclear. Germline loops: CDR1 ENHRY, CDR2 SYGVKD. V shed 3 bases and J shed 2 bases, with 14 bases lying between them. This CDR3 is 15 amino acids long. CDR3 region: CAISDEERPPYEQYF. CDR3 DNA sequence: TGTGCCATCAGTGACGAAGAGCGCCCTCCCTACGAGCAGTACTTC.

This clonotype has only a few counts. The rearrangement links TRBV5-1 to TRBJ1-1; D not certain. The V gene lost 0 bases and the J gene lost 0 bases, with 12 bases spanning the gap. CDR1 is SGHRS, CDR2 YFSETQ, per germline. The CDR3 runs to 16 residues. This chain's CDR3 is CASSLEIKGLNTEAFF. Here the CDR3 DNA reads TGCGCCAGCAGCTTGGAAATTAAAGGATTGAACACTGAAGCTTTCTTT. The full variable domain, its missing parts supplied by reference TRBV5-1 and TRBJ1-1, is KAGVTQTPRYLIKTRGQQVTLSCSPISGHRSVSWYQQTPGQGLQFLFEYFSETQRNKGNFPGRFSGRQFSNSRSEMNVSTLELGDSALYLCASSLEIKGLNTEAFFGQGTRLTVV.

This clonotype was observed at least ten times. The V call is TRBV9, the J call TRBJ2-3; 9 nucleotides line up with TRBD2. The CDR3 is made up of 17 amino acids. CDR1 is SGDLS and CDR2 is YYNGEE in the germline V gene. Trimming cost V 0 bases and J 2 bases; bases outside gene matches: 7. CDR3: CASSVGESGRSTDTQYF. As DNA, the CDR3 is TGTGCCAGCAGCGTAGGGGAAAGCGGGAGGTCCACAGATACGCAGTATTTT.

There are many counts of this clonotype. V usage is TRBV18 and J usage is TRBJ2-1; the D gene is possibly TRBD1 (5 bases). Germline values: CDR1 KGHSH, CDR2 LQKENI. The V end was cut by 6 bases, the J end by 2 bases, with 11 bases between. The CDR3 extends over 14 amino acids. CDR3 sequence (DNA): TGTGCCAGCTCCGATATGGACACCTACAATGAGCAGTTCTTC. Translation gives CASSDMDTYNEQFF.

This clonotype has only a few counts. This chain joins TRBV12-5 and TRBJ2-1, with D tentatively TRBD1 (6 bases). The germline V and J ends were trimmed by 0 bases and 8 bases, with 20 bases remaining between them. In germline, CDR1 is LGHNT, CDR2 FRNRAP. This CDR3 region has 17 residues. CDR3 DNA: TGTGCTAGTGGTTTGGTAGCAACAGGGAATTTTTACGATGAGCAGTTCTTC. Its translation: CASGLVATGNFYDEQFF.

Note on this clonotype: Because it lacks the conserved phenylalanine or tryptophan at the end, this CDR3 is likely a read error. This chain links TRBV19 with TRBJ2-5, with TRBD2 matching over 14 bases. Germline V gene lookup returns CDR1 LNHDA and CDR2 SQIVND (reference sequence). CDR3 length equals 16 residues. Germline trimming cut 7 bases from V and 2 bases from J; bases unmatched to any gene: 6. The CDR3 reads CASNKGLAGAQETQYL. CDR3 nucleotide sequence: TGTGCCAGTAATAAGGGACTAGCGGGAGCACAAGAGACCCAGTACTTG.

This clonotype was detected only a few times. The V and J genes are TRBV6-1 and TRBJ1-1; D remains unclear. The germline CDR1 and CDR2 sequences are MNHNS and SASEGT. The germline V and J ends were trimmed by 4 bases and 0 bases, with 3 bases remaining between them. This CDR3 has 12 amino acids. The CDR3 reads CASSALNTEAFF. DNA of the CDR3: TGTGCCAGCAGTGCTCTGAACACTGAAGCTTTCTTT.

The chain has TRBV12-3 or TRBV12-4 and TRBJ2-1, with 8 bases that match TRBD2. V lost 5 bases to trimming and J lost 12 bases; unmatched junction nucleotides: 12. This CDR3 is built from 14 residues. The CDR3, as DNA: TGTGCCAGCAGTACCAGCGGGAGCTCCAAGGGGCAGTTCTTC. Amino acids: CASSTSGSSKGQFF.

The genes are TRBV7-9 and TRBJ2-4, with D hard to call. Between the trimmed V and J ends, which lost 4 bases and 0 bases, there was a span of 10 bases. The CDR3 is 15 amino acids. CDR1 and CDR2 from the germline V gene are SEHNR and FQNEAQ (reference sequence). CDR3 region: CASSCHVLAKNIQYF. The DNA for the CDR3 is TGTGCCAGCAGCTGCCACGTCTTAGCCAAAAACATTCAGTACTTC.

The chain recombines TRBV28 with TRBJ1-5; no reliable D call. This CDR3 is built from 15 residues. Germline V gene lookup returns CDR1 MDHEN and CDR2 SYDVKM. Trimming removed 6 bases at V and 2 bases at J, with 14 bases between. CDR3 amino acids: CASRPSSPRNQPQHF. In DNA form, the CDR3 reads TGTGCCAGCAGACCCTCGTCGCCCCGCAATCAGCCCCAGCATTTT. The full variable domain, completed using reference TRBV28 and TRBJ1-5, is DVKVTQSSRYLVKRTGEKVFLECVQDMDHENMFWYRQDPGLGLRLIYFSYDVKMKEKGDIPEGYSVSREKKERFSLILESASTNQTSMYLCASRPSSPRNQPQHFGDGTRLSIL.

This clonotype was detected only a few times. The J gene is TRBJ2-5, the V gene TRBV11-2; 14 nucleotides line up with TRBD2. CDR1 SGHAT and CDR2 FQNNGV come from the germline V gene. V was pared by 5 bases and J by 5 bases, with 10 bases of the junction left unmatched. The CDR3 extends over 17 amino acids. In DNA, the CDR3 is TGTGCCAGCAGCCAGGGGACTAGCGGGGGTCGATCGGAGACCCAGTACTTC. Its translation: CASSQGTSGGRSETQYF.

This clonotype was counted ten times or more. The chain couples TRBV2 to TRBJ2-3, with 8 bases identical to TRBD2. Losses at the gene ends were 8 bases for V and 6 bases for J; bases not matched to a gene: 7. The CDR3 extends over 13 amino acids. Germline V CDR1 and CDR2: SNHLY, FYNNEI. The CDR3 bases are TGTGCCAGCCGGTTAACGGGAGGGGATACGCAGTATTTT. This codes for CASRLTGGDTQYF. The full variable domain, with the rest looked up from reference TRBV2 and TRBJ2-3, is EPEVTQTPSHQVTQMGQEVILRCVPISNHLYFYWYRQILGQKVEFLVSFYNNEISEKSEIFDDQFSVERPDGSNFTLKIRSTKLEDSAMYFCASRLTGGDTQYFGPGTRLTVL.

This clonotype turned up a few times. One junction end disagrees with the germline gene, perhaps due to a read error. V gene TRBV20-1 combines with J gene TRBJ1-1, with D possibly matching TRBD1 (6 bases). This CDR3 has 13 residues. Germline CDR1 and CDR2: DFQATT and SNEGSKA (reference sequence). The chain's CDR3 is CSAIRDTAFYSVF. The CDR3 nucleotides are TGCAGTGCAATTCGGGACACCGCATTTTATTCTGTCTTT.

This clonotype came up a few times. The V and J genes are TRBV6-6 and TRBJ2-7, with D possibly matching TRBD2 (5 bases). Looked up from germline, CDR1 is MNHNY and CDR2 is SVGAGI (reference sequence). V was clipped by 5 bases and J by 9 bases, with 11 bases between them. This CDR3 has 11 amino acids. CDR3 DNA: TGTGCCAGCAGTGACACTAGAAGGCAGTACTTC. It specifies CASSDTRRQYF.

This clonotype was found a few times. The chain uses TRBV12-3 or TRBV12-4 and TRBJ2-2; TRBD1 matches at 7 bases. The J segment lost 4 bases and the V segment lost 7 bases, leaving 12 bases of the junction unmatched. The length of the CDR3 is 16 residues. CDR3 region: CASIKGQPRGTGELFF. In DNA, the CDR3 is TGTGCCAGCATCAAGGGACAGCCAAGGGGCACCGGGGAGCTGTTTTTT.

This clonotype was found a few times. The rearrangement links TRBV11-3 to TRBJ1-1; the D is unclear. The CDR3 is made up of 13 amino acids. Germline V gene lookup returns CDR1 SGHNT and CDR2 YENEEA. V lost 0 bases and J 8 bases, leaving 10 bases between the germline ends. Here the CDR3 reads CASSLDLFGEAFF. CDR3 bases: TGTGCCAGCAGCTTAGATCTATTCGGGGAAGCTTTCTTT.

This clonotype was observed many times. The chain has TRBV5-1 and TRBJ2-7; perhaps TRBD2 as D (6 bases). The CDR3 covers 13 residues. V gave up 5 bases and J gave up 1 base, with 10 bases separating them. Germline values: CDR1 SGHRS, CDR2 YFSETQ. CDR3 DNA sequence: TGCGCCAGCAGTCCGGGAGTTTCCTACGAGCAGTACTTC. As protein: CASSPGVSYEQYF. The full variable domain, with the rest looked up from reference TRBV5-1 and TRBJ2-7, is KAGVTQTPRYLIKTRGQQVTLSCSPISGHRSVSWYQQTPGQGLQFLFEYFSETQRNKGNFPGRFSGRQFSNSRSEMNVSTLELGDSALYLCASSPGVSYEQYFGPGTRLTVT.

This clonotype has at least ten counts. The chain links TRBV20-1 to TRBJ2-7; tentatively, D is TRBD2 (7 bases). The CDR3 extends over 18 amino acids. From germline, CDR1 is DFQATT and CDR2 SNEGSKA (reference sequence). Trimming took 6 bases from V and 4 from J, leaving 31 bases between them. Here the CDR3 DNA reads TGCAGTGCCCCAAACTGGGCGGGAGATGAAGGGGGTCGGTACGAGCAGTACTTC. It yields the protein CSAPNWAGDEGGRYEQYF.

Ten or more counts support this clonotype. V is TRBV27 and J is TRBJ2-5; TRBD1 aligns across 7 bases. With 6 bases clipped from V and 4 bases from J, the junction kept 8 bases outside the gene matches. The CDR3 is 14 amino acids. From germline, CDR1 is MNHEY and CDR2 SMNVEV (reference sequence). The CDR3 nucleotides are TGTGCCAGCAGCCGCGACAGGGAACGAGAGACCCAGTACTTC. Translating gives CASSRDRERETQYF.

This clonotype was observed at least ten times. The chain employs TRBV28 and TRBJ2-3; D not resolved. The germline V gene encodes CDR1 MDHEN and CDR2 SYDVKM. The CDR3 length is 13 residues. V lost 5 bases, J lost 0 bases, and 6 bases lay in between. CDR3 sequence reads: CASSAISTDTQYF. As DNA, the CDR3 is TGTGCCAGCAGTGCCATTAGCACAGATACGCAGTATTTT. Filled out from reference TRBV28 and TRBJ2-3, the complete variable domain reads DVKVTQSSRYLVKRTGEKVFLECVQDMDHENMFWYRQDPGLGLRLIYFSYDVKMKEKGDIPEGYSVSREKKERFSLILESASTNQTSMYLCASSAISTDTQYFGPGTRLTVL.

This clonotype was detected ten times or more. V gene TRBV12-3 or TRBV12-4 combines with J gene TRBJ1-2; no reliable D call. This CDR3 spans 13 amino acids. V dropped 3 bases and J dropped 0 bases, with 5 bases sitting between them. CDR3 DNA sequence: TGTGCCAGCAGTTTGGAGACTAACTATGGCTACACCTTC. Translated, it gives CASSLETNYGYTF.

V gene TRBV7-9 combines with J gene TRBJ2-1, with D perhaps matching TRBD2 (6 bases). V dropped 5 bases and J dropped 5 bases, with 13 bases sitting between them. The CDR3 length is 14 residues. Germline CDR1 is SEHNR and CDR2 is FQNEAQ (reference sequence). CDR3 sequence: CASSLTGLNNEQFF. The DNA for the CDR3 is TGTGCCAGCAGCCTGACGGGACTCAACAATGAGCAGTTCTTC. The variable domain in full, completed from reference TRBV7-9 and TRBJ2-1, reads DTGVSQNPRHKITKRGQNVTFRCDPISEHNRLYWYRQTLGQGPEFLTYFQNEAQLEKSRLLSDRFSAERPKGSFSTLEIQRTEQGDSAMYLCASSLTGLNNEQFFGPGTRLTVL.

This sequence joins TRBV2 and TRBJ1-4; the D is unclear. Germline CDR1 is SNHLY and CDR2 is FYNNEI. The CDR3 runs 15 residues. V lost 7 bases and J lost 7, with 19 bases in between. CDR3 nucleotides: TGTGCCAGCACCCTAGACCCAGGCGGGGTTGAAAAACTGTTTTTT. It is translated as CASTLDPGGVEKLFF.